The 15 T cell receptor beta chains below were found in one sample sequenced in a study of blood T cell repertoires in COVID-19. The repertoire was sequenced with immunoSEQ multiplex PCR; TCRdb's copy has only in-frame clones and lacks some. The data show about 110,000 clones, over 80% seen once. Sequencing was carried out using peripheral blood. Receptors were obtained from a woman between 70 and 85 years old with acute or convalescent COVID-19.

The genes are TRBV2 and TRBJ1-1, with D possibly TRBD1 on 5 matching bases. V was trimmed by 0 bases and J by 1 base, leaving 9 bases between them. Germline loops: CDR1 SNHLY, CDR2 FYNNEI. The CDR3 has 15 residues. CDR3 nucleotides: TGTGCCAGCAGTGAAGCGCTGGGGGGGAACACTGAAGCTTTCTTT. Translation gives CASSEALGGNTEAFF.

The chain has TRBV5-1 and TRBJ2-5; 7 nucleotides match TRBD2. In germline, CDR1 is SGHRS, CDR2 YFSETQ. The CDR3 covers 15 residues. The J segment lost 4 bases and the V segment lost 1 base, leaving 7 bases of the junction unmatched. As DNA, the CDR3 is TGCGCCAGCAGCTTGTTTAGCGGGCCCCCAGAGACCCAGTACTTC. Protein sequence: CASSLFSGPPETQYF. Together with reference TRBV5-1 and TRBJ2-5, the CDR3 gives the full variable domain: KAGVTQTPRYLIKTRGQQVTLSCSPISGHRSVSWYQQTPGQGLQFLFEYFSETQRNKGNFPGRFSGRQFSNSRSEMNVSTLELGDSALYLCASSLFSGPPETQYFGPGTRLLVL.

As DNA, the CDR3 is TGCGCCAGCAGCCAAGAAGATGGGGCGTCCGGGGAGCTGTTTTTT. This sequence encodes CASSQEDGASGELFF. The chain employs TRBV4-1 and TRBJ2-2, with D perhaps TRBD1 (5 bases). Germline V CDR1 and CDR2: MGHRA, YSYEKL. V gave up 0 bases and J gave up 6 bases, with 11 bases separating them. The CDR3 has 15 amino acids.

The rearrangement links TRBV5-1 to TRBJ2-1; perhaps TRBD2 as D (6 bases). The germline CDR1 and CDR2 sequences are SGHRS and YFSETQ. This CDR3 contains 15 residues. V was cut by 3 bases and J by 3 bases, with 13 bases left in between. The CDR3 bases are TGCGCCAGCAGCTCGTGGGAGGCCCGCTACAATGAGCAGTTCTTC. It codes for CASSSWEARYNEQFF.

This sequence joins TRBV15 and TRBJ2-7; D unresolved. The germline CDR1 and CDR2 sequences are LNHNV and YYDKDF (reference sequence). This CDR3 comprises 16 residues. The V end was cut by 5 bases, the J end by 0 bases, with 17 bases between. CDR3 region: CATSPRQAHSSYEQYF. In DNA form, the CDR3 reads TGTGCCACCAGCCCCCGGCAGGCCCATTCCTCCTACGAGCAGTACTTC.

The CDR3 DNA is TGTGCCAGCAGCTTAAATCTAAAACTGTTTTTT. This encodes CASSLNLKLFF. The chain has TRBV7-3 and TRBJ1-4; D gene ambiguous. The CDR3 extends over 11 amino acids. V was shortened by 1 base and J by 10 bases, with 4 bases between the two germline ends. Germline assignment: CDR1 SGHTA and CDR2 FQGTGA.

The V gene is TRBV14, the J gene TRBJ2-7; D is unresolved. The CDR3 spans 10 residues. Germline CDR1 and CDR2: SGHDN and FVKESK. V lost 3 bases, J lost 7 bases, and 4 bases lay in between. CDR3 nucleotide sequence: TGTGCCAGCAGCCAGAGGGAGCAGTACTTC. Translating it yields CASSQREQYF.

This rearrangement joins TRBV7-2 to TRBJ2-1; TRBD2 is a possible D gene (7 bases). The CDR3 totals 15 residues. Trimming left V 5 bases short and J 4 bases short, with 15 bases between. Germline values: CDR1 SGHTA, CDR2 FQGNSA. The CDR3 coding sequence is TGTGCCAGCAGCGTAAGGGGGGGGTTGTACAATGAGCAGTTCTTC. Its protein product is CASSVRGGLYNEQFF.

The rearrangement joins TRBV7-3 to TRBJ1-6; TRBD1 might be the D (5 bases). The germline CDR1 and CDR2 sequences are SGHTA and FQGTGA. V gave up 5 bases and J gave up 8 bases, with 16 bases separating them. This CDR3 contains 15 residues. This chain's CDR3 is CASSQRRGYDSPLHF. CDR3 nucleotide sequence: TGTGCCAGCAGCCAGCGCCGGGGGTACGATTCACCCCTCCACTTT.

This clone was seen just once. The V and J genes are TRBV18 and TRBJ2-1; 7 nucleotides align to TRBD2. V lost 3 bases and J lost 5; bases outside the gene matches: 10. The germline CDR1 and CDR2 sequences are KGHSH and LQKENI. The CDR3 runs 16 residues. This chain's CDR3 is CASSPAIQRGHNEQFF. CDR3 nucleotide sequence: TGTGCCAGCTCACCCGCCATACAGCGGGGCCACAATGAGCAGTTCTTC.

The rearrangement joins TRBV5-5 to TRBJ1-6; 7 positions match TRBD1. V lost 5 bases, J lost 7 bases, and 3 bases stayed unmatched. Per germline, CDR1 SGHKS and CDR2 YYEKEE (reference sequence). The CDR3 totals 13 residues. CDR3 coding DNA: TGTGCCAGCAGTACAGGGGACAATTCACCCCTCCACTTT. Amino acid sequence: CASSTGDNSPLHF.

This sequence joins TRBV5-6 and TRBJ2-7, with TRBD2 matching over 14 bases. The germline CDR1 and CDR2 sequences are SGHDT and YYEEEE. This CDR3 spans 16 amino acids. The trim removed 4 bases at V and 4 bases at J, leaving 7 bases unmatched. The DNA for the CDR3 is TGTGCCAGCAGCCCGGGACTAGCGGGAGACTTTTACGAGCAGTACTTC. Amino acid sequence: CASSPGLAGDFYEQYF.

This sequence joins TRBV13 and TRBJ1-1; D remains ambiguous. The germline V and J ends were trimmed by 0 bases and 2 bases, with 16 bases remaining between them. The CDR3 spans 17 residues. CDR1 is PRHDT, CDR2 FYEKMQ, per germline (reference sequence). The CDR3 bases are TGTGCCAGCAGCTTAGGAACGCTACAGAAAAATAACACTGAAGCTTTCTTT. Residues: CASSLGTLQKNNTEAFF.

The chain combines TRBV5-5 with TRBJ2-1; 10 bases are a match to TRBD2. Trimming removed 0 bases from V and 8 bases from J; junction bases left unmatched: 2. Germline V gives CDR1 SGHKS, CDR2 YYEKEE (reference sequence). The CDR3 covers 14 residues. The CDR3 protein is CASSLASGSHEQFF. In DNA form, the CDR3 reads TGTGCCAGCAGCTTGGCTAGCGGGAGTCATGAGCAGTTCTTC.

The chain links TRBV11-2 to TRBJ2-1; TRBD1 aligns across 10 bases. V lost 10 bases and J lost 4; bases outside the gene matches: 13. The CDR3 has 16 amino acids. Per germline, CDR1 SGHAT and CDR2 FQNNGV. CDR3 loop: CAILLSGTGDYNEQFF. Written as DNA, the CDR3 is TGTGCCATCCTTCTTTCCGGGACAGGGGATTACAATGAGCAGTTCTTC.